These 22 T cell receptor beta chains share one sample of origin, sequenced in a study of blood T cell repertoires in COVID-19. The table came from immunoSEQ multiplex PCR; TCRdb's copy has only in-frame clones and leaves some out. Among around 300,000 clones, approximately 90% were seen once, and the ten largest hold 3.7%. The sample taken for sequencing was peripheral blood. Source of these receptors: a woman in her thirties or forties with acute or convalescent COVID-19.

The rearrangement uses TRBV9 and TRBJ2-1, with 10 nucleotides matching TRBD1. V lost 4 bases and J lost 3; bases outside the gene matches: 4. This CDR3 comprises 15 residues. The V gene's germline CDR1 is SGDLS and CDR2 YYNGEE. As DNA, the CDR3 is TGTGCCAGCAGCTACAGGGACAGGGGCTACAATGAGCAGTTCTTC. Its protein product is CASSYRDRGYNEQFF.

CDR3 sequence: CASSQGSGGTGNTIYF. The CDR3 region has the DNA TGTGCCAGCAGCCAAGGTTCAGGGGGCACTGGAAACACCATATATTTT. This sequence joins TRBV11-2 and TRBJ1-3, with 8 bases lining up with TRBD1. From germline, CDR1 is SGHAT and CDR2 FQNNGV. The V gene end was trimmed by 5 bases and the J gene end by 2 bases; junction bases not matched to a gene: 8. The CDR3 spans 16 residues.

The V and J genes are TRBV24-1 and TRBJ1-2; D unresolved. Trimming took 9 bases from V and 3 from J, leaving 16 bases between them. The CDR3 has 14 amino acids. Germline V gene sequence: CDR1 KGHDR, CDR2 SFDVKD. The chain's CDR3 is CATRPRHGDYGYTF. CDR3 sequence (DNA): TGTGCCACCCGCCCCAGGCACGGGGACTATGGCTACACCTTC.

DNA of the CDR3: TGTGCCAGCACAGAATCCCGGGGGGGCGGACAGCCCCAGCATTTT. It is translated as CASTESRGGGQPQHF. The chain couples TRBV6-5 to TRBJ1-5; weak D call: TRBD1 (6 bases). Trimming shortened V by 7 bases and J by 7 bases, and 20 bases separated the two germline ends. Per germline, CDR1 MNHEY and CDR2 SVGAGI. The CDR3 length is 15 residues.

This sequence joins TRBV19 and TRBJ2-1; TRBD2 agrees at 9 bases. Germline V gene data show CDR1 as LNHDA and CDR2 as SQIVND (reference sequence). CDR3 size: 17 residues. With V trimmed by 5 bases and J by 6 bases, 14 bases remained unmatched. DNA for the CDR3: TGTGCCAGTAGTTACACCTTCGAGCGGGGGGTTGGCAATGAGCAGTTCTTC. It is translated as CASSYTFERGVGNEQFF.

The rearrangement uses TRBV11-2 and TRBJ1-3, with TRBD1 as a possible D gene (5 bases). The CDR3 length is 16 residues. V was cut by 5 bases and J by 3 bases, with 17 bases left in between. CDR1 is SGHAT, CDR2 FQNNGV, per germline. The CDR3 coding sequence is TGTGCCAGCAGCACCCGGGGGGTAGGGGTTGGAAACACCATATATTTT. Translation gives CASSTRGVGVGNTIYF.

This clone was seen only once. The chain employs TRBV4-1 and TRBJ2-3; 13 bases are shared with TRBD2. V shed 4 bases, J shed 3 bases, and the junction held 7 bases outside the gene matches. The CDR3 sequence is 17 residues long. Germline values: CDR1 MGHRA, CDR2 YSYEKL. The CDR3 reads CASSLRTSGGLTDTQYF. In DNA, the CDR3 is TGCGCCAGCAGCCTACGGACTAGCGGGGGCCTAACAGATACGCAGTATTTT.

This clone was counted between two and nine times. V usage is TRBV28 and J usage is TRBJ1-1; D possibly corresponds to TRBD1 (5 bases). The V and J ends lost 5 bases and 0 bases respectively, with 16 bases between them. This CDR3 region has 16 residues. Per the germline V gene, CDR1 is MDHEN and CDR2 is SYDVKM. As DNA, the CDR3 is TGTGCCAGCAGTCTCCCTACAGGAAATATGAACACTGAAGCTTTCTTT. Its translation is CASSLPTGNMNTEAFF.

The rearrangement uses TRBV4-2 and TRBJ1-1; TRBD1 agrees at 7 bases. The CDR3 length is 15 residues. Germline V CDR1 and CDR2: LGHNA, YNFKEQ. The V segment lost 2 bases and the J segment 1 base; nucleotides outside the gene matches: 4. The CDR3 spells CASSQLDRANTEAFF. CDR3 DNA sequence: TGTGCCAGCAGCCAACTCGACAGGGCGAACACTGAAGCTTTCTTT.

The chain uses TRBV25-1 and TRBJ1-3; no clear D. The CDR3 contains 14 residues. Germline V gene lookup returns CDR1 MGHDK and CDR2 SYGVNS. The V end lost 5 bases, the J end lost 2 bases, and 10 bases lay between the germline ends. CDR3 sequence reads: CASSLPGTGNTIYF. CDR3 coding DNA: TGTGCCAGCAGTCTCCCGGGAACTGGAAACACCATATATTTT. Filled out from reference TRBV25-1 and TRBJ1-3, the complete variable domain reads EADIYQTPRYLVIGTGKKITLECSQTMGHDKMYWYQQDPGMELHLIHYSYGVNSTEKGDLSSESTVSRIRTEHFPLTLESARPSHTSQYLCASSLPGTGNTIYFGEGSWLTVV.

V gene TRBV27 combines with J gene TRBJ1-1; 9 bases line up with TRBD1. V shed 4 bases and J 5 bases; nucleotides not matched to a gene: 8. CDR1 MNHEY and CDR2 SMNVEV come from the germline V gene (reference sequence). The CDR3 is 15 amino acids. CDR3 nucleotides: TGTGCCAGCAGTTCGCCAGGACAGGGGAAAACTGAAGCTTTCTTT. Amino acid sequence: CASSSPGQGKTEAFF.

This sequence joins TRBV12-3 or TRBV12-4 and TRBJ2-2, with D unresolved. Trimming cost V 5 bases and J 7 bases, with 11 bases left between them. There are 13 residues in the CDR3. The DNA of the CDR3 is TGTGCCAGCAGTCCCCGATCGGGCGGGGAGCTGTTTTTT. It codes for CASSPRSGGELFF.

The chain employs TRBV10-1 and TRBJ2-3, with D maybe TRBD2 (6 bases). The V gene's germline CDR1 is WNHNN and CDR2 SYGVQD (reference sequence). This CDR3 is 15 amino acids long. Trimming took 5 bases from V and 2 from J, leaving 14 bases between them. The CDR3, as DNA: TGCGCCAGCAGTCCCACCGGGACTTTCACAGATACGCAGTATTTT. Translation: CASSPTGTFTDTQYF.

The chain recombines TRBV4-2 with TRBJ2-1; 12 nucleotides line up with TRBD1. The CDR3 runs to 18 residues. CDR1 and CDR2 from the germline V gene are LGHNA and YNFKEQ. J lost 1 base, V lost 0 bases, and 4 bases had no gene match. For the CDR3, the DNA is TGTGCCAGCAGCCAAGAGGGACAGGGGGCGAGATCCTACAATGAGCAGTTCTTC. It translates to CASSQEGQGARSYNEQFF.

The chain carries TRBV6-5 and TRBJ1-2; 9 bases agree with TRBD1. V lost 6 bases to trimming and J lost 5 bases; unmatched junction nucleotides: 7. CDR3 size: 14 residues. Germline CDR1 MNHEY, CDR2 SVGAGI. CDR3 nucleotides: TGTGCCAGCAGGCCACAGGGGGCGGTATATGGCTACACCTTC. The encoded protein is CASRPQGAVYGYTF.

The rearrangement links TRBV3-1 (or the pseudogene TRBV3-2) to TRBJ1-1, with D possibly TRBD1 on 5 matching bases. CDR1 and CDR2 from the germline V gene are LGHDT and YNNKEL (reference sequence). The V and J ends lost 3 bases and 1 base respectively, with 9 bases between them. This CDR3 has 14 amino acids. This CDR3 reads CASSHGDRNTEAFF. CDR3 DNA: TGTGCCAGCAGCCACGGAGACAGGAACACTGAAGCTTTCTTT.

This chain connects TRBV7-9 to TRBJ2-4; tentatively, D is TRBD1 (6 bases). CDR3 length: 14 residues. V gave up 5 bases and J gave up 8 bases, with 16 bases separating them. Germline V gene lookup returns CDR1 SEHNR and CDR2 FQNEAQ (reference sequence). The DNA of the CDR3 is TGTGCCAGCAGCCCGTCTATGGGGGCTGACATTCAGTACTTC. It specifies CASSPSMGADIQYF.

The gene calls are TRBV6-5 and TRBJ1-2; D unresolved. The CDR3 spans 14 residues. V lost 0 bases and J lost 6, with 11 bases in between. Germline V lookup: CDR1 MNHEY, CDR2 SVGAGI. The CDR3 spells CASSYSTGMDGYTF. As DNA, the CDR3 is TGTGCCAGCAGTTACTCGACCGGGATGGATGGCTACACCTTC.

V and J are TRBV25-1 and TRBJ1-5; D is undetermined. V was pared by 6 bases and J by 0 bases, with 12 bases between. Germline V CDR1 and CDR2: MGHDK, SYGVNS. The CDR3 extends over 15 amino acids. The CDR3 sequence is CASRGGFNSNQPQHF. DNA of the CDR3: TGTGCCAGCAGGGGAGGATTTAATAGCAATCAGCCCCAGCATTTT.

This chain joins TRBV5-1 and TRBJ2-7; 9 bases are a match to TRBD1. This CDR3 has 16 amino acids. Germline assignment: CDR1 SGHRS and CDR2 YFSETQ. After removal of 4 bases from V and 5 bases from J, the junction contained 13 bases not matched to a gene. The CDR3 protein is CASSPRAPGQGDEQYV. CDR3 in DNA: TGCGCCAGCAGCCCCAGAGCCCCGGGACAGGGTGACGAGCAGTACGTC.

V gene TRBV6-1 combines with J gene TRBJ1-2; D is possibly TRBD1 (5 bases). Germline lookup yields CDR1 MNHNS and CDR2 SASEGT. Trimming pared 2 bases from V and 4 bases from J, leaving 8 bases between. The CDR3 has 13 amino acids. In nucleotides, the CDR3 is TGTGCCAGCAGTGAATGGCAGGGCTATGGCTACACCTTC. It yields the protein CASSEWQGYGYTF.

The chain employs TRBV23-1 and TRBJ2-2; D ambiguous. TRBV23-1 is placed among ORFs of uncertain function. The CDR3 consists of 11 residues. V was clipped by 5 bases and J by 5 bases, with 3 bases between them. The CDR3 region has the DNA TGCGCCAGCAGTTCGACCGGGGAGCTGTTTTTT. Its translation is CASSSTGELFF.